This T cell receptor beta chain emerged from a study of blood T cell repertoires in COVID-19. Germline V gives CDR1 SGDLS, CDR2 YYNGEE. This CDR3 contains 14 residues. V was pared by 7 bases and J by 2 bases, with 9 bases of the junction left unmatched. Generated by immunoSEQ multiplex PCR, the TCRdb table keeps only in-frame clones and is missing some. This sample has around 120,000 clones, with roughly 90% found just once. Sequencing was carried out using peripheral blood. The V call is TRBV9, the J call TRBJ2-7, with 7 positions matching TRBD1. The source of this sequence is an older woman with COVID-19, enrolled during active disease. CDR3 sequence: CASGETDRPYEQYF. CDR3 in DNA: TGTGCCAGCGGGGAGACGGACAGGCCCTACGAGCAGTACTTC.